The T cell receptor beta chain described here comes from a study of shared clonotypes between healthy human individuals. Study findings and constraints: Clonotypes that were shared across a few donors made up 4.5% to 5% of naive CD4 clonotypes.

CD8 cells classed as naive were CD45RO-negative and positively selected for CCR7, excluding terminally differentiated effector memory CD45RA+ cells. It was across several immunoSEQ plates that each subset's genomic DNA was evenly split. Profiled with immunoSEQ multiplex PCR; TCRdb holds only in-frame clones, not every one. The data hold 660,000 or so clones, with 90% to 97% observed a single time. Note on this clone: Antigen unknown.

The germline V gene encodes CDR1 MDHEN and CDR2 SYDVKM. The CDR3 spans 16 residues. The junction had 10 bases not matched to a gene; V was cut back by 3 bases and J by 3 bases. This clonotype was obtained from a woman aged 25 to 39 in good health. The gene calls are TRBV28 and TRBJ2-7; 8 bases line up with TRBD1. The source material was naive CD8+ T cells sorted from blood. CDR3 sequence reads: CASSFPKTGVDYEQYF. As DNA, the CDR3 is TGTGCCAGCAGTTTCCCCAAGACAGGGGTCGACTACGAGCAGTACTTC.